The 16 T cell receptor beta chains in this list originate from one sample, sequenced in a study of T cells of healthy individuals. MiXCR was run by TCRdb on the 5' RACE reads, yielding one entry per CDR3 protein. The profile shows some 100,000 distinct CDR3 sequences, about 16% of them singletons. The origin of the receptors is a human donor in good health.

For the CDR3, the DNA is TGCAGTGCTCCTCAGGGATTAAATCAGCCCCAGCATTTT. This gives the protein CSAPQGLNQPQHF. V gene TRBV20-1 combines with J gene TRBJ1-5, with D possibly TRBD1 on 5 matching bases. The CDR3 spans 13 residues. Germline V gives CDR1 DFQATT, CDR2 SNEGSKA (reference sequence). Trimming removed 5 bases at V and 4 bases at J, with 12 bases between.

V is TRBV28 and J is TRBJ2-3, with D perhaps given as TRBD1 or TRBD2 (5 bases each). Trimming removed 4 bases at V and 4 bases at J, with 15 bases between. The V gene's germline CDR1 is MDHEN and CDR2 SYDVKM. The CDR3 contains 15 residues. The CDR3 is CASSSRDPPADTQYF. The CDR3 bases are TGTGCCAGCAGTTCCCGGGACCCTCCCGCAGATACGCAGTATTTT.

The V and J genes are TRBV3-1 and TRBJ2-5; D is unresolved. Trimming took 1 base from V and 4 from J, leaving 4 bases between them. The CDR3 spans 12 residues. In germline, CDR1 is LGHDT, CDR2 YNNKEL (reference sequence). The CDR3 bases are TGTGCCAGCAGCCAAGGGAGAGAGACCCAGTACTTC. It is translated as CASSQGRETQYF.

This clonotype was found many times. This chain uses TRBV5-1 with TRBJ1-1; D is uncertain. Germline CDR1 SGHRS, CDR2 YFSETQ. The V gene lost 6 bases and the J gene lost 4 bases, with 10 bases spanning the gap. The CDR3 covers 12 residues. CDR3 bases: TGCGCCAGCAAACTAAGTGGCACTGAAGCTTTCTTT. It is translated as CASKLSGTEAFF.

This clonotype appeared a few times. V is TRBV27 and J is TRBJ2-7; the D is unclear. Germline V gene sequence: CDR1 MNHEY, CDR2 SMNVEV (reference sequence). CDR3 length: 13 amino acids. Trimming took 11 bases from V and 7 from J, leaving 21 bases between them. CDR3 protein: CASRNLGLGEQYF. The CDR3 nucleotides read TGTGCCTCCCGGAATCTGGGTTTGGGAGAGCAGTACTTC.

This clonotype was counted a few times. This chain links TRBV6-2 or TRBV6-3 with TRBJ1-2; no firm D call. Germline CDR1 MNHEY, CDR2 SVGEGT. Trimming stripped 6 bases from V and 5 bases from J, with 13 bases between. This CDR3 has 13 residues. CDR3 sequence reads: CASRPDQNYGYTF. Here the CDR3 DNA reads TGTGCCAGCAGGCCGGATCAGAATTATGGCTACACCTTC.

The CDR3 loop is CASRAYSNQPQHF. The CDR3 region has the DNA TGTGCCAGCAGGGCGTATAGCAATCAGCCCCAGCATTTT. This chain joins TRBV6-5 and TRBJ1-5; D not certain. The germline gives CDR1 MNHEY, CDR2 SVGAGI. V was pared by 6 bases and J by 0 bases, with 6 bases between. The CDR3 spans 13 residues.

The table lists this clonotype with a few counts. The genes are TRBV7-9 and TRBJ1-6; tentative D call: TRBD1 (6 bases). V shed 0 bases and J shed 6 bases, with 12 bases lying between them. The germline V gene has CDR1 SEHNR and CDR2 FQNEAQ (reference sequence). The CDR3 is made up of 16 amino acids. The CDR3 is CASSLARGSPNSPLHF. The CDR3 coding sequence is TGTGCCAGCAGCTTAGCCAGGGGCAGCCCTAATTCACCCCTCCACTTT.

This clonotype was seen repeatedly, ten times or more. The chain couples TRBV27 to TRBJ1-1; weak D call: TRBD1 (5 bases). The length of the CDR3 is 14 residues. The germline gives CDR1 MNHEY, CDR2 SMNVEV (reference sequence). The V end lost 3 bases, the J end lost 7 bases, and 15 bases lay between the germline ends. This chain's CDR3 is CASSLRTPWNEAFF. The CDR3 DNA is TGTGCCAGCAGTTTGCGGACACCCTGGAATGAAGCTTTCTTT.

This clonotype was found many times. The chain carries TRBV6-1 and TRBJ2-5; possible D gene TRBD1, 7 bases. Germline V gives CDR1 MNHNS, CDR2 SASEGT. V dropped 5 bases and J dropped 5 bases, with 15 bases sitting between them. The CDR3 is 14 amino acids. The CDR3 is CASSKQGRLETQYF. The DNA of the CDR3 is TGTGCCAGCAGTAAACAGGGGAGGCTGGAGACCCAGTACTTC.

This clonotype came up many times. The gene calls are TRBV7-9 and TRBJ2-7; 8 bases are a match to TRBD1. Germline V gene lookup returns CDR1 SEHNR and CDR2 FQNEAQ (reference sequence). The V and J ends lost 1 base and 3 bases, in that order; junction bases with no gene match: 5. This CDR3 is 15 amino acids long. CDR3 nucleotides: TGTGCCAGCAGCTTAGTCTGGACAGGGAACTACGAGCAGTACTTC. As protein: CASSLVWTGNYEQYF.

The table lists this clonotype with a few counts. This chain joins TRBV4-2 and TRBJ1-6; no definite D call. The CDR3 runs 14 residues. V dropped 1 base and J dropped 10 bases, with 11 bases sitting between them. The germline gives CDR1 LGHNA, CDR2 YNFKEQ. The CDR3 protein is CASSQVGLESPLHF. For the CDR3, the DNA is TGTGCCAGCAGCCAAGTCGGTTTGGAGTCACCCCTCCACTTT.

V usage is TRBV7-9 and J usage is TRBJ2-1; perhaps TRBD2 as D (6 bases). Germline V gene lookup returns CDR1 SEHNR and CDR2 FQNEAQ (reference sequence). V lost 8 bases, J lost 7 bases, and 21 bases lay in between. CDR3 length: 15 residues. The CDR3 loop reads CASLGRELLWNEQFF. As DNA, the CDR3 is TGTGCCAGCCTCGGACGGGAGTTGTTGTGGAATGAGCAGTTCTTC.

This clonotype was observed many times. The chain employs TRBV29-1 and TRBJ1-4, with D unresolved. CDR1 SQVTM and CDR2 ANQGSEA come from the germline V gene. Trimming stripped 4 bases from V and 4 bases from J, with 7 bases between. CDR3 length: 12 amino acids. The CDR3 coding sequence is TGCAGCGTTGTAGCGGATAATGAAAAACTGTTTTTT. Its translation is CSVVADNEKLFF.

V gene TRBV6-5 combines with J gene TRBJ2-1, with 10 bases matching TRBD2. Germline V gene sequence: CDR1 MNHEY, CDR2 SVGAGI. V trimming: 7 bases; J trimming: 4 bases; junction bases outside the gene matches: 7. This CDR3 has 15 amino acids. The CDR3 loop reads CASTKSGGGYNEQFF. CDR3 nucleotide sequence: TGTGCCAGCACCAAAAGCGGGGGGGGGTACAATGAGCAGTTCTTC.

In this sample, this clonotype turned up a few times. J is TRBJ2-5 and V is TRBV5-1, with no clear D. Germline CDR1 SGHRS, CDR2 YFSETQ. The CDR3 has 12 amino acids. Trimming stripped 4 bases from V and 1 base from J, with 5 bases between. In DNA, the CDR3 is TGCGCCAGCAGCGCTACCCAAGAGACCCAGTACTTC. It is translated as CASSATQETQYF.